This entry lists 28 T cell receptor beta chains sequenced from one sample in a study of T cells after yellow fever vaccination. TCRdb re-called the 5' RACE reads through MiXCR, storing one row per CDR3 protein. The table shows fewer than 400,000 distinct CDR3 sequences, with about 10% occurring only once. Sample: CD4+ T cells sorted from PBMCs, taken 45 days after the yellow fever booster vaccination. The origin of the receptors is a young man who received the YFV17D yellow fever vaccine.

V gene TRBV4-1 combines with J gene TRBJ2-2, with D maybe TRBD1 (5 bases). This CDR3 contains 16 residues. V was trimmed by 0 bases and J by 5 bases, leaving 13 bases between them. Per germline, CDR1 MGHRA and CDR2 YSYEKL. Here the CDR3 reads CASSQDSQGFTGELFF. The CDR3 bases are TGCGCCAGCAGCCAAGATAGTCAGGGATTTACCGGGGAGCTGTTTTTT.

The CDR3 protein is CASSNRGISNQPQHF. The CDR3, as DNA: TGTGCCAGTAGTAACAGGGGGATAAGCAATCAGCCCCAGCATTTT. This chain connects TRBV19 to TRBJ1-5; 8 bases are shared with TRBD1. The germline CDR1 and CDR2 sequences are LNHDA and SQIVND (reference sequence). The CDR3 contains 15 residues. V was pared by 4 bases and J by 1 base, with 3 bases of the junction left unmatched.

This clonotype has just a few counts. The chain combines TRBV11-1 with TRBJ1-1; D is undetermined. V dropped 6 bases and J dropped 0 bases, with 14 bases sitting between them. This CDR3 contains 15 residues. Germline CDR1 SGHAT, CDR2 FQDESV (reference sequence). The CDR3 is CASSPLGPLNTEAFF. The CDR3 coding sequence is TGTGCCAGCAGTCCCCTTGGGCCCTTGAACACTGAAGCTTTCTTT.

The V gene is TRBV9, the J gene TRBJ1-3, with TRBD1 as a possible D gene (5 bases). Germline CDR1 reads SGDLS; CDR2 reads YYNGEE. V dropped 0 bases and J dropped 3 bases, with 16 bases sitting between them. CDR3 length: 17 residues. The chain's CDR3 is CASSVATGQHVGNTIYF. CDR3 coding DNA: TGTGCCAGCAGCGTAGCTACGGGGCAGCACGTTGGAAACACCATATATTTT.

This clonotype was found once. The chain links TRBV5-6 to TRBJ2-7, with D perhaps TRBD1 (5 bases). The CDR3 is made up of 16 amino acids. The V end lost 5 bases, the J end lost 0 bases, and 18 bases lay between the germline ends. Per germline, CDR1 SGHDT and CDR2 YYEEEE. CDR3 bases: TGTGCCAGCAGTTCTCGGGTCCTGACAGCCTCCTACGAGCAGTACGTC. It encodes CASSSRVLTASYEQYV.

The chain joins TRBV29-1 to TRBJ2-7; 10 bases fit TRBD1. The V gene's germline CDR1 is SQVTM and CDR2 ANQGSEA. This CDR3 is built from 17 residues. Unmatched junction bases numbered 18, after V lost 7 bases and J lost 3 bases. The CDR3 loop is CSAVGQGVSRVLYEQYF. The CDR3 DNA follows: TGCAGCGCCGTCGGACAGGGGGTGTCAAGGGTCCTCTACGAGCAGTACTTC.

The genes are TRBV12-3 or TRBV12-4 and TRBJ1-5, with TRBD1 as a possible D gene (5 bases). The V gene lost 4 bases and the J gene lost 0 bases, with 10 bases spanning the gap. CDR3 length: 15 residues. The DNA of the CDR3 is TGTGCCAGCAGTTCTTATGACAGTAGCAATCAGCCCCAGCATTTT. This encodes CASSSYDSSNQPQHF.

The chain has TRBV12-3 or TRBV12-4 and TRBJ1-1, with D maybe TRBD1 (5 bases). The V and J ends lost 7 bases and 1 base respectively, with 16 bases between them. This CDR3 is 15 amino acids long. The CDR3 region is CASTARGIGNTEAFF. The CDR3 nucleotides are TGTGCCAGCACGGCGAGGGGTATCGGGAACACTGAAGCTTTCTTT.

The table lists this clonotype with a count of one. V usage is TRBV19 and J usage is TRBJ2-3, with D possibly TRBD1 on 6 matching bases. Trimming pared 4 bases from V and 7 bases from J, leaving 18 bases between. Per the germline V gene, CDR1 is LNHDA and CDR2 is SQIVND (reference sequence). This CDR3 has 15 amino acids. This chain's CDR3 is CASSSPGHLIHTQYF. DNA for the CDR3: TGTGCCAGTAGTAGCCCGGGACACCTGATTCATACGCAGTATTTT.

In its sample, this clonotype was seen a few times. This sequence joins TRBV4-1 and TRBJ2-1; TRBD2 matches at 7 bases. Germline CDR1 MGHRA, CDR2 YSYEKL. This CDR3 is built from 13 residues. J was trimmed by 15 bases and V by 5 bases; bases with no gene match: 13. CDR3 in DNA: TGCGCCAGCAGCGGCGCAAAGAGTCGGGGGGTGTTCTTC. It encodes CASSGAKSRGVFF.

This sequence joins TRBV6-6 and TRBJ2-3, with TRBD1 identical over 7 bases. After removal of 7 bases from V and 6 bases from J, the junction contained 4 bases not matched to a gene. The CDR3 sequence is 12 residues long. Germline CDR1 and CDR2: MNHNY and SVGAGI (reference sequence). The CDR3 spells CASNRGLDTQYF. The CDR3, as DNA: TGTGCCAGCAATAGGGGGCTGGATACGCAGTATTTT.

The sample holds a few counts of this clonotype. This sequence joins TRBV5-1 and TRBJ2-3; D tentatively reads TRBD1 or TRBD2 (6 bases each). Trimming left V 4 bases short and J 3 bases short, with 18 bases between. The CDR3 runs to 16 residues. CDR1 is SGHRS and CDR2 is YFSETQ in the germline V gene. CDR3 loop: CASSLTLGGITDTQYF. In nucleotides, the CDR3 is TGCGCCAGCAGCCTAACCCTAGGGGGGATTACAGATACGCAGTATTTT.

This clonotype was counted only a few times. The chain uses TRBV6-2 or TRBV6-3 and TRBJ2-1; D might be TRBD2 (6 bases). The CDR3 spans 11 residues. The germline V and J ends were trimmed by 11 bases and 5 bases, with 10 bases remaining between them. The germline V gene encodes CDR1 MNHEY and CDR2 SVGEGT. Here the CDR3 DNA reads TGTGCCGGGAGGTCGGACAATGAGCAGTTCTTC. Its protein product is CAGRSDNEQFF.

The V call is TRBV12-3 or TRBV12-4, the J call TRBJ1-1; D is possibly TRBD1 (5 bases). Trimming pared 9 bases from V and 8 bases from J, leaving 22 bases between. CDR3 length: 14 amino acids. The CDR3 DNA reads TGTGCCAGTACCGAGGGGCGGGGTTGGAGGGAAGCTTTCTTT. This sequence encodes CASTEGRGWREAFF.

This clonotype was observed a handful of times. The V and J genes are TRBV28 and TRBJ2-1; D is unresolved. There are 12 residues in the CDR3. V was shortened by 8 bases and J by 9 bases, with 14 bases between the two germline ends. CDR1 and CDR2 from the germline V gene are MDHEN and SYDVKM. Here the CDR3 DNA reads TGTGCCAGCGGTAAGGTATCGGGTGAGCAGTTCTTC. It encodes CASGKVSGEQFF.

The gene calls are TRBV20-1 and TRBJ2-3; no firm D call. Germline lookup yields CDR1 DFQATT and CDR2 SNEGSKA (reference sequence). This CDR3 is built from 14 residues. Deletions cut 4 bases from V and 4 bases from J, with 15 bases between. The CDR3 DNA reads TGCAGTGCTACTACGACAAGGGCCGCAGATACGCAGTATTTT. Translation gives CSATTTRAADTQYF.

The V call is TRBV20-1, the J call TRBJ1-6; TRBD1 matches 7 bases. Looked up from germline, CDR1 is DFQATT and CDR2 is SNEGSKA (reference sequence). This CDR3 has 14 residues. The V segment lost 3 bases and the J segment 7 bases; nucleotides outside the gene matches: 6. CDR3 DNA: TGCAGTGCTAGTCCCGAGACAGGGAATTCACCCCTCCACTTT. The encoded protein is CSASPETGNSPLHF.

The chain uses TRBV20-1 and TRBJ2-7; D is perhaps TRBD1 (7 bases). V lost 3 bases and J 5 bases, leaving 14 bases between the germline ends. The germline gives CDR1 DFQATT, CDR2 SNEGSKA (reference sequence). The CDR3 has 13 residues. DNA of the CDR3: TGCAGTGCTAGTCTGGCCAGGGGGGACGAGCAGTACTTC. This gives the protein CSASLARGDEQYF.

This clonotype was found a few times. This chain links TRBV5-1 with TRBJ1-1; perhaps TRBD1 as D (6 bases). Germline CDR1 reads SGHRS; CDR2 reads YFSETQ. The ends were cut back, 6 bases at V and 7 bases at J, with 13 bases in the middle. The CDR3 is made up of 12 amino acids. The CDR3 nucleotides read TGCGCCAGCAAGACAGGTCTCGGTGAAGCTTTCTTT. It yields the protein CASKTGLGEAFF.

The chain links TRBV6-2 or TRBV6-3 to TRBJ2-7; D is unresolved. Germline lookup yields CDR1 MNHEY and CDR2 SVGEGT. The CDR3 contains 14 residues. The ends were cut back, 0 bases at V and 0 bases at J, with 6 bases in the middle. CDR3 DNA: TGTGCCAGCAGTTACTCAACGGTCTCCTACGAGCAGTACTTC. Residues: CASSYSTVSYEQYF.

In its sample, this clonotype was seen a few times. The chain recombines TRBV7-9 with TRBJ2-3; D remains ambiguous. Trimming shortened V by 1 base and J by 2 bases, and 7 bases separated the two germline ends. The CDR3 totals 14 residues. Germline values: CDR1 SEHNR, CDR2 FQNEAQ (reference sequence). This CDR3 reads CASSLVLFTDTQYF. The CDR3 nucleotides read TGTGCCAGCAGCTTAGTTCTCTTCACAGATACGCAGTATTTT.

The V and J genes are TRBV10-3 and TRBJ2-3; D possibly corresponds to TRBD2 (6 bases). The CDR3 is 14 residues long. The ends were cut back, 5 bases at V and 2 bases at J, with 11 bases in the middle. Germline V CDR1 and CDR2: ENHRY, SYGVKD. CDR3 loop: CAISPGGTTDTQYF. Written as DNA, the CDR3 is TGTGCCATCAGTCCGGGCGGGACCACAGATACGCAGTATTTT.

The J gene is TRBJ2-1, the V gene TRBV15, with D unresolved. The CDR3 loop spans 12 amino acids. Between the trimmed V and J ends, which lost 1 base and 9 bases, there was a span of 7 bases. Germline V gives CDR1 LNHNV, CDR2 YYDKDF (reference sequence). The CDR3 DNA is TGTGCCACCAGCAGAGCTCTAGGTGAGCAGTTCTTC. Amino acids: CATSRALGEQFF.

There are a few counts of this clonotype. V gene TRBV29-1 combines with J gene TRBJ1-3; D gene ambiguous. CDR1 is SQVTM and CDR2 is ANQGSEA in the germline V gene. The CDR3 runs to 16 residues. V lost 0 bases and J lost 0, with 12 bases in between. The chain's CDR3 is CSVEDTRGVSGNTIYF. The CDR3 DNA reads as TGCAGCGTTGAAGACACCCGGGGTGTCTCTGGAAACACCATATATTTT.

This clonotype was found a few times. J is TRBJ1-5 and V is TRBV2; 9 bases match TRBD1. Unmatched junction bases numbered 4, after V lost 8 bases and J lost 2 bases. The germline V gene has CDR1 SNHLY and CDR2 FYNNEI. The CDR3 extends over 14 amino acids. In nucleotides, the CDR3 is TGTGCCAGCGGGGACAGGGTTGGCAATCAGCCCCAGCATTTT. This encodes CASGDRVGNQPQHF.

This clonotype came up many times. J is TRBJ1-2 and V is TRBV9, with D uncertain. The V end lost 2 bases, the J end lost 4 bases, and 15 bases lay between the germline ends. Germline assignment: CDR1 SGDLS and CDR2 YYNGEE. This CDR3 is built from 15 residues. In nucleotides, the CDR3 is TGTGCCAGCAGCGTCGGATCAAGGTCTGGCTATGGCTACACCTTC. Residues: CASSVGSRSGYGYTF. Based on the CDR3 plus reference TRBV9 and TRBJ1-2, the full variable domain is DSGVTQTPKHLITATGQRVTLRCSPRSGDLSVYWYQQSLDQGLQFLIQYYNGEERAKGNILERFSAQQFPDLHSELNLSSLELGDSALYFCASSVGSRSGYGYTFGSGTRLTVV.

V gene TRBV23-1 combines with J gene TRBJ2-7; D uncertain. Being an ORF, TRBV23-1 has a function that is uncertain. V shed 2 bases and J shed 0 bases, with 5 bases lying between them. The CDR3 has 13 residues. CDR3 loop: CASSQMYSYEQYV. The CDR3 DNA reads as TGCGCCAGCAGTCAAATGTACTCCTACGAGCAGTACGTC.

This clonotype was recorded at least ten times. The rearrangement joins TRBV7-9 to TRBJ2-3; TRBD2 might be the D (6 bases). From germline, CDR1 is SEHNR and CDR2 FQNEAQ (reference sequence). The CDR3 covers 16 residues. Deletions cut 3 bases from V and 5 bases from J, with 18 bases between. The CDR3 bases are TGTGCCAGCAGCTTGTCCTATCGCGGGGTGGGAGATACGCAGTATTTT. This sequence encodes CASSLSYRGVGDTQYF.